The present T cell receptor (beta chain) was sequenced within a study of T cell repertoires in cytomegalovirus infection (dated by TCRdb to 2018 to 2020). Study-wide context: Donor HLA type was relevant to the analysis, as public TCR beta signatures indicated carriage of CMV infection together with the matching HLA type.

Study-wide conclusions, independent of this receptor: In both this cohort and an independent roughly 330-donor cohort, the cumulative frequency of public TCR beta family members distinguished carriers of CMV infection plus the relevant HLA type. The ex vivo response was dominated by HLA-C-restricted CMV-specific TCR beta clonotypes, which also provided the single most frequent clonotype in two of eight donors.

This clonotype appeared many times. No cognate antigen has been identified for it. Per-nucleotide qualities are absent, and no much larger clonotype sits a single base away. The instrument given in TCRdb is Illumina HiSeq 1500. TCRdb applied fastp at Q25 and MiXCR to the public reads, then kept only in-frame beta chains. Entries are consolidated by CDR3 protein sequence, retaining the most common genes and DNA. Within this sample are about 740,000 distinct CDR3 sequences, with less than 40% of them counted one time only. The top ten clones comprise about 2.8% of the sample. The sample taken for sequencing was PBMCs. The TCR originated in a human donor in good health (CMV status not recorded). Some clones in this sample may be carry-over from other donors' samples.

The CDR3 loop reads CASSLPAANTEAFF. Read as DNA, the sequence is TGTGCCAGCAGCTTACCGGCAGCGAACACTGAAGCTTTCTTT. The sequence is built from TRBV7-2 and TRBJ1-1; the D gene cannot be resolved reliably. V loses 2 bases of germline sequence and J loses 1 base, and the interval between the two ends is 8 bases. The germline V gene sets CDR1 to SGHTA and CDR2 to FQGNSA. Reading from cysteine to phenylalanine, the CDR3 counts 14 amino acids. Left in the record is the CDR3 DNA by itself, 42 bases read in frame from the first base. The full variable domain, completed from the reference TRBV7-2 and TRBJ1-1 proteins outside the CDR3, reads GAGVSQSPSNKVTEKGKDVELRCDPISGHTALYWYRQSLGQGLEFLIYFQGNSAPDKSGLPSDRFSAERTGGSVSTLTIQRTQQEDSAVYLCASSLPAANTEAFFGQGTRLTVV.